The rows below give T cell receptor beta chains drawn from one sample of a study of T-cell reconstitution after alpha-beta-depleted transplantation in children. One entry per CDR3 protein results from TCRdb running MiXCR on the PCR reads. The profile covers about 590,000 distinct CDR3 sequences, with 10% to 15% appearing a single time and approximately 2.1% taken by the ten largest. Sequenced here: PBMCs, mostly from graft donor cells, sampled 360 days after TCRalphabeta/CD19-depleted stem cell transplant. These receptors all stem from a male patient aged 10 to 17 who had a stem cell transplant for acute myeloid leukemia, so the T cells may come from the graft donor. Both conserved end residues are part of each CDR3. The D gene is left open where the match is weak. Not every row has a clone size; where given, it reads once, few, many or a size class.

14,few,TRBV14,-,TRBJ2-1,TGTGCCAGTATGGGAGGTCGCTCCTACAATGAGCAGTTCTTC,CASMGGRSYNEQFF
14,few,TRBV5-1,-,TRBJ1-2,TGCGCCAGCAGCCCGACAGGAACTAACTATGGCTACACCTTC,CASSPTGTNYGYTF
18,few,TRBV20-1,TRBD2,TRBJ2-3,TGCAGTGCTAGCCCGGGACTAGCGGGGCCGGGGGGCACAGATACGCAGTATTTT,CSASPGLAGPGGTDTQYF
17,-,TRBV5-1,TRBD1,TRBJ2-6,TGCGCCAGCAGCTTGGAAGGACAGGGGGCTGGGGCCAACGTCCTGACTTTC,CASSLEGQGAGANVLTF
21,few,TRBV6-2/TRBV6-3,TRBD2,TRBJ2-2,TGTGCCAGCAGTTACGGTCTTCGGGCTAGCGGGAGACCTGGAAACACCGGGGAGCTGTTTTTT,CASSYGLRASGRPGNTGELFF
15,many,TRBV5-1,TRBD2,TRBJ2-7,TGCGCCAGCAGCCCCCTAGCGGGAGGGCCCGGCGAGCAGTACTTC,CASSPLAGGPGEQYF
13,few,TRBV5-1,TRBD2,TRBJ2-5,TGCGCCAGCAGCCCGGGACTAGCGAGCGGAGAGTACTTC,CASSPGLASGEYF
17,many,TRBV4-3,-,TRBJ2-3,TGCGCCAGCAGCCAAGATAGTGGACAGAGGGGCACAGATACGCAGTATTTT,CASSQDSGQRGTDTQYF
15,many,TRBV29-1,TRBD2,TRBJ2-5,TGCAGCGTTGAAGTCGCCGGACTAGCTAGAGAGACCCAGTACTTC,CSVEVAGLARETQYF
16,many,TRBV10-3,TRBD1,TRBJ2-6,TGTGCCATAATTGGGGACAGGGGCCCTGGGGCCAACGTCCTGACTTTC,CAIIGDRGPGANVLTF
13,many,TRBV7-9,-,TRBJ2-7,TGTGCCAGCAGCCTACAGGGGGGGAGCGAGCAGTACTTC,CASSLQGGSEQYF
12,once,TRBV14,-,TRBJ2-1,TGTGCCAGCAGCCAAGAGCGGGCCCGGCGGTTCTTC,CASSQERARRFF
14,few,TRBV28,TRBD2,TRBJ2-7,TGTGCCAGCAGTTTACTCCCCGGACTAGCGGGCGAGCGCTTC,CASSLLPGLAGERF
15,-,TRBV18,TRBD1,TRBJ2-1,TGTGCCAGCTCTCCCCGGACAGGGGTATACAATGAGCAGTTCTTC,CASSPRTGVYNEQFF